This TCR beta chain was observed in a study of T cell responses to AZD1222 COVID-19 vaccine. Study-wide results and limits: CD4 TCRs linked to vaccination spanned spike, dominating at 160-218 and 743-854.

Comment on this clone: No antigen is known for it.

TCRdb keeps only in-frame clones here, not all; method: immunoSEQ multiplex PCR. The data contain some 98,000 clones, less than 85% of them seen just once; the ten biggest clones take up about 14%. The material was peripheral blood, obtained 28 days after the second AZD1222 dose. The clonotype was recovered from an adult who received the AZD1222 COVID-19 vaccine.

For the CDR3, the DNA is TGTGCCAGCAGGACTCCGAGTAGCGGGAGTGGCTCCTACAATGAGCAGTTCTTC. Amino acid sequence: CASRTPSSGSGSYNEQFF. The chain employs TRBV13 and TRBJ2-1; 9 positions match TRBD2. In germline, CDR1 is PRHDT, CDR2 FYEKMQ (reference sequence). There are 18 residues in the CDR3. V trimming: 6 bases; J trimming: 0 bases; junction bases outside the gene matches: 12.